Listed below are T cell receptor beta chains from one sample, sequenced in a study of blood T cells in healthy people across ages. Each CDR3 protein gets one entry after TCRdb re-called the 5' RACE reads with MiXCR. The data hold about a million distinct CDR3 sequences, with just over 50% observed a single time. The sequenced sample was blood. The source is a woman in her sixties or seventies in good health. Each CDR3 is given with its conserved first and last residue. The order of the fields is J gene, D gene, clone size, V gene, CDR3 DNA, CDR3 protein. A D gene is named only where the DNA matches it firmly. The size of a clone is reported for some rows only, either as once, few or many, or as a class for expanded clones.

>TRBJ2-3|TRBD1|NA|TRBV27
TGTGCCAGCGGGGTGACAGGGTATCGTTGGTATACGCAGTATTTT
CASGVTGYRWYTQYF
>TRBJ2-3|NA|NA|TRBV12-3/TRBV12-4
TGTGCCAGCAGTCGAAAAAGCAGGTACAGCACAGATACGCAGTATTTT
CASSRKSRYSTDTQYF
>TRBJ1-5|NA|NA|TRBV18
TGTGCCAGCTCACCAGTGGAGGGGACTCAGCCCCAGCATTTT
CASSPVEGTQPQHF
>TRBJ2-1|TRBD2|NA|TRBV28
TGTGCCAGCAGTTTATCTGCGGGAGGGCGTATTTCCTACAATGAGCAGTTCTTC
CASSLSAGGRISYNEQFF
>TRBJ2-3|NA|NA|TRBV20-1
TGCAGTCCGCCCCTAACGGGAATCACAGATACGCAGTATTTT
CSPPLTGITDTQYF
>TRBJ2-5|TRBD2|NA|TRBV7-6
TGTGCCAGCAGCGGGGAGGGACTAGTAATAGATCAGACCCAGTACTTC
CASSGEGLVIDQTQYF
>TRBJ2-1|TRBD2|NA|TRBV4-3
TGCGCCAGCAGCCCCGCCGGGCGAGCGGGAGTAAAAGAGCAGTTCTTC
CASSPAGRAGVKEQFF
>TRBJ2-5|NA|NA|TRBV7-2
TGTGCCAGCAGCTTAGAGGCCAGACAAGTGACCCAGTACTTC
CASSLEARQVTQYF
>TRBJ2-5|TRBD1|NA|TRBV24-1
TGTGCCACCAGTGATTCGGGACAGGTACAAGAGACCCAGTACTTC
CATSDSGQVQETQYF
>TRBJ1-2|NA|NA|TRBV28
TGTGCCAGCAGCGACGGACTCTCTAACTATGGCTACACCTTC
CASSDGLSNYGYTF
>TRBJ2-7|NA|many|TRBV4-1
TGCGCCAGCAGCCAAGAAAATGCGGCATCCTCCTACGAGCAGTACTTC
CASSQENAASSYEQYF
>TRBJ2-7|NA|NA|TRBV5-1
TGCGCCAGCAGCTTGGGGGCCTGGGGCAATGAGCAGTACTTC
CASSLGAWGNEQYF
>TRBJ2-3|TRBD1|few|TRBV7-8
TGTGCCAGCAGCTCGACTCCGGGACAGGCCACAGATACGCAGTATTTT
CASSSTPGQATDTQYF
>TRBJ2-5|NA|NA|TRBV5-6
TGTGCCAGCAGCATTCCAGCAGACAGCAAACAAGAGACCCGGTACTTC
CASSIPADSKQETRYF
>TRBJ2-3|TRBD2|few|TRBV12-3/TRBV12-4
TGTGCCAGCAGTTTATCCCGGACAGGGCTCATAGAGGCTAGCGGGAGGACCCCTACAGATACGCAGTATTTT
CASSLSRTGLIEASGRTPTDTQYF
>TRBJ2-3|TRBD2|once|TRBV30
TGTGCCTGGAGACCGGGACTAGCGGCAGATACGCAGTATTTT
CAWRPGLAADTQYF
>TRBJ2-7|TRBD2|NA|TRBV5-1
TGCGCCAGCAATCCGCGACTAGCGGACCTGACAAGCGAGCAGTACTTC
CASNPRLADLTSEQYF
>TRBJ1-2|TRBD1|once|TRBV27
TGTGCCAGCAGTGGCTTTTTGGACAGGGGCCCACCTCTCTATGGCTACACCTTC
CASSGFLDRGPPLYGYTF